This T cell receptor (beta chain) was recovered during a study of cytomegalovirus exposure and HLA in healthy donors. Study-wide results and caveats: It was in a later analysis that TCR association rates were seen to vary by HLA locus, highest for DRB1 and lowest for HLA-C. V- and J-gene trimming of TCR beta was linked (in a later analysis) to a missense DCLRE1C variant. TRBV6-2, TRBV6-3 and some other V segments were excluded as indistinguishable.

The CDR3 sequence is 11 residues long. V lost 7 bases and J 10 bases, leaving 16 bases between the germline ends. Germline V gene data show CDR1 as GTSNPN and CDR2 as SVGIG (reference sequence). Regarding this clone: Its cognate antigen is unknown.

PCR used 60 Vbeta primers and 13 Jbeta primers. Sequenced by immunoSEQ multiplex PCR; TCRdb stores in-frame clones only, minus some. Found here are under 150,000 clones, 50% to 75% of them singletons; the top ten hold under 2.5%. The specimen sequenced was PBMCs. The TCR sequence derives from a woman aged 40 to 50 in good health and CMV-seronegative. This chain connects TRBV30 to TRBJ1-1; D unresolved. CDR3 nucleotides: TGTGCCTCCGCGGGGAGGGAGGCAGCTTTCTTT. Protein product: CASAGREAAFF.